This T cell receptor beta chain derives from a study of cytomegalovirus exposure and HLA in healthy donors. With regard to this clone: Its antigen is as yet unknown.

Trimming took 9 bases from V and 7 from J, leaving 12 bases between them. This CDR3 contains 12 residues. Germline CDR1 LNHDA, CDR2 SQIVND (reference sequence). Study observations and caveats: The study flagged some 170 TCR beta chains as cytomegalovirus-associated. Upon later analysis, HLA-associated TCR beta chains proved more clonally expanded than other, equally common chains.

Primers: 60 Vbeta forward and 13 Jbeta reverse. TCRdb keeps only in-frame clones here, not all; method: immunoSEQ multiplex PCR. The sample lists 150,000 to 200,000 clones, about four fifths occurring once. Sequencing used PBMCs. The sequence derives from a woman between 25 and 40 years old in good health and CMV-seropositive. The chain employs TRBV19 and TRBJ2-2; a weak D match, TRBD2 (5 bases). CDR3 nucleotide sequence: TGTGCCAGCTGGCCGGGGAACGGGGAGCTGTTTTTT. Encoded protein: CASWPGNGELFF. Full variable domain (rest looked up from reference TRBV19 and TRBJ2-2): DGGITQSPKYLFRKEGQNVTLSCEQNLNHDAMYWYRQDPGQGLRLIYYSQIVNDFQKGDIAEGYSVSREKKESFPLTVTSAQKNPTAFYLCASWPGNGELFFGEGSRLTVL.